This TCR beta chain is from a study of vaccination and CD4 T cells after COVID-19. About the research overall: SARS-CoV-2, HCoV-NL63, HCoV-OC43 and HCoV-229E supplied the overlapping spike peptides used to stimulate cells.

CDR3 length equals 13 residues. CDR1 MNHNS and CDR2 SASEGT come from the germline V gene. V lost 6 bases and J lost 10, with 13 bases in between. With regard to this clonotype: Its antigen is still unknown.

Treatment: roughly 11-day PBMC culture with coronavirus spike peptide pools or control peptides (ViraFEST assay). ViraFEST enlarged antigen-specific T cell populations with peptide pools and afterwards sequenced TCRs. These CD4+ T cells came from roughly 11-day cultures by negative selection. The Oncomine TCR Beta short-read assay sequenced DNA from cultured CD4+ T cells. Genomic DNA was isolated from CD4+ T cells that had been cultured. Each CDR3 protein is one row after TCRdb ran MiXCR on the PCR reads. Of some 12,000 distinct CDR3 sequences listed, approximately 48% were seen once; the top ten hold roughly 30%.

The chain has TRBV6-1 and TRBJ1-6; a weak D match, TRBD1 (6 bases). Sequencing was carried out using CD4+ T cells from blood, cultured in vitro. This receptor was taken from a human donor who had recovered from COVID-19. The CDR3 DNA sequence: TGTGCCAGCAGCGCAGGGGTTAACTCACCCCTCCACTTT. This codes for CASSAGVNSPLHF.